These 5 T cell receptor beta chains were sequenced from one sample in a study of T cell responses to AZD1222 COVID-19 vaccine. This table comes from immunoSEQ multiplex PCR, and its TCRdb copy is limited to in-frame clones, with some not included. The top ten clones hold less than 2.5% of a sample with about 110,000 clones, around 94% of them seen once. The starting material was peripheral blood, obtained on day 0 of AZD1222 vaccination. The receptors were sampled from an adult in good health.

This chain links TRBV6-5 with TRBJ1-2, with D perhaps matching TRBD1 (6 bases). The length of the CDR3 is 14 residues. Germline CDR1 is MNHEY and CDR2 is SVGAGI. Trimming shortened V by 0 bases and J by 6 bases, and 11 bases separated the two germline ends. The CDR3: CASSYSGTFDGYTF. CDR3 DNA: TGTGCCAGCAGTTACTCAGGGACATTCGATGGCTACACCTTC.

The chain combines TRBV18 with TRBJ1-6; 10 bases align to TRBD1. The CDR3 runs 18 residues. Germline V gives CDR1 KGHSH, CDR2 LQKENI. V lost 4 bases to trimming and J lost 7 bases; unmatched junction nucleotides: 13. CDR3 DNA: TGTGCCAGCTCACATAAACTGACAGGGGGCGCCTGGAATTCACCCCTCCACTTT. As protein: CASSHKLTGGAWNSPLHF.

CDR3 DNA: TGTGCCAGCAGCGTCACCCCAGGGTCGATATATGAGCAGTTCTTC. Amino acid sequence: CASSVTPGSIYEQFF. This chain links TRBV9 with TRBJ2-1, with a tentative D call TRBD1 (5 bases). The V gene's germline CDR1 is SGDLS and CDR2 YYNGEE. The V gene lost 2 bases and the J gene lost 8 bases, with 17 bases spanning the gap. The CDR3 runs to 15 residues.

This sequence joins TRBV27 and TRBJ1-1; the match to TRBD1 covers 7 bases. Germline lookup yields CDR1 MNHEY and CDR2 SMNVEV (reference sequence). CDR3 length: 16 residues. Trimming took 4 bases from V and 0 from J; bases not matched to a gene: 8. The CDR3 region is CASSSQMDRMNTEAFF. In nucleotides, the CDR3 is TGTGCCAGCAGTTCCCAAATGGACAGGATGAACACTGAAGCTTTCTTT.

This chain links TRBV12-3 or TRBV12-4 with TRBJ1-2; D gene uncertain. This CDR3 contains 13 residues. The V gene lost 0 bases and the J gene lost 4 bases, with 6 bases spanning the gap. The DNA of the CDR3 is TGTGCCAGCAGTTTAGCTGAAGGCTATGGCTACACCTTC. Translation gives CASSLAEGYGYTF.